The 17 T cell receptor beta chains below come from one sample, sequenced in a study of T cell repertoires in cytomegalovirus infection. Their antigens remain unidentified. A single record per CDR3 protein comes from TCRdb applying MiXCR to the reads. The table records about 480,000 distinct CDR3 sequences, more than 30% of them present only once. The source was cultured PBMCs, collected from culture after CMV antigen stimulation. The receptors were sampled from a human donor in good health (CMV status not recorded). Some clones in this sample may be carry-over from other donors' samples.

V and J are TRBV10-3 and TRBJ1-2; 7 bases align to TRBD1. CDR1 is ENHRY and CDR2 is SYGVKD in the germline V gene. There are 15 residues in the CDR3. Unmatched junction bases numbered 14, after V lost 10 bases and J lost 3 bases. Written as DNA, the CDR3 is TGTGCCACCACCCGCACAGGGGCGGTAGACTATGGCTACACCTTC. This translates into CATTRTGAVDYGYTF.

The V gene is TRBV6-1, the J gene TRBJ2-7; D uncertain. This CDR3 has 12 residues. Germline loops: CDR1 MNHNS, CDR2 SASEGT. The V end lost 1 base, the J end lost 3 bases, and 4 bases lay between the germline ends. The CDR3 bases are TGTGCCAGCAGTGAAGTTGGCTACGAGCAGTACTTC. It specifies CASSEVGYEQYF.

This clonotype was seen only a few times. The chain employs TRBV5-1 and TRBJ1-1, with 8 bases identical to TRBD1. The V segment lost 0 bases and the J segment 5 bases; nucleotides outside the gene matches: 6. From germline, CDR1 is SGHRS and CDR2 YFSETQ. CDR3 length: 15 residues. The CDR3 loop reads CASSLAGQGWTEAFF. CDR3 DNA sequence: TGCGCCAGCAGCTTGGCTGGACAGGGTTGGACTGAAGCTTTCTTT. Full variable domain (outside the CDR3, taken from reference TRBV5-1 and TRBJ1-1): KAGVTQTPRYLIKTRGQQVTLSCSPISGHRSVSWYQQTPGQGLQFLFEYFSETQRNKGNFPGRFSGRQFSNSRSEMNVSTLELGDSALYLCASSLAGQGWTEAFFGQGTRLTVV.

This rearrangement joins TRBV7-9 to TRBJ1-5; 8 bases map to TRBD1. CDR1 and CDR2 (germline): SEHNR, FQNEAQ (reference sequence). This CDR3 region has 14 residues. The ends lost 5 bases at V and 6 bases at J; junction bases unmatched: 6. The CDR3 nucleotides are TGTGCCAGCAGCCAAGCAGGGGGCCTTCAGCCCCAGCATTTT. Translation: CASSQAGGLQPQHF.

This clonotype was seen a few times. The chain employs TRBV4-3 and TRBJ2-2, with D possibly TRBD1 on 5 matching bases. Trimming took off 6 bases at V and 7 bases at J, with 12 bases between the two ends. The CDR3 is made up of 13 amino acids. Germline assignment: CDR1 LGHNA and CDR2 YSLEER. The DNA for the CDR3 is TGCGCCAGCAGTGAAAGACAGCTCGGGGAGCTGTTTTTT. This codes for CASSERQLGELFF.

The chain carries TRBV7-6 and TRBJ2-2, with TRBD1 matching over 8 bases. Trimming removed 4 bases from V and 2 bases from J; junction bases left unmatched: 9. CDR3 length: 17 amino acids. The V gene's germline CDR1 is SGHVS and CDR2 FNYEAQ. This CDR3 is CASSSNQGAYNTGELFF. The DNA for the CDR3 is TGTGCCAGCAGCTCTAATCAGGGGGCATATAACACCGGGGAGCTGTTTTTT.

V usage is TRBV6-8 and J usage is TRBJ2-1; D gene uncertain. The CDR3 is 12 residues long. V lost 6 bases and J lost 7, with 10 bases in between. Germline V gene data show CDR1 as MNHGY and CDR2 as SAAAGT. The CDR3 is CASRIGRNEQFF. The CDR3 DNA reads TGTGCCAGCAGGATAGGCCGGAATGAGCAGTTCTTC.

This clonotype was observed a handful of times. The chain employs TRBV5-5 and TRBJ2-2; the D call may be TRBD1 or TRBD2 (5 bases each). Trimming shortened V by 0 bases and J by 9 bases, and 9 bases separated the two germline ends. Germline V CDR1 and CDR2: SGHKS, YYEKEE (reference sequence). CDR3 size: 13 residues. CDR3 sequence: CASSLVGTRELFF. The CDR3 DNA sequence: TGTGCCAGCAGCTTGGTAGGGACGAGGGAGCTGTTTTTT.

V gene TRBV19 combines with J gene TRBJ1-3; D is ambiguous. Germline lookup yields CDR1 LNHDA and CDR2 SQIVND (reference sequence). V lost 3 bases and J lost 2, with 8 bases in between. The CDR3 is 14 amino acids. CDR3 nucleotides: TGTGCCAGTAGTATTCGATTAACTGGAAACACCATATATTTT. Encoded protein: CASSIRLTGNTIYF.

The rearrangement links TRBV7-2 to TRBJ2-1; 10 nucleotides agree with TRBD1. Germline CDR1 and CDR2: SGHTA and FQGNSA. This CDR3 spans 12 amino acids. After removal of 5 bases from V and 16 bases from J, the junction contained 8 bases not matched to a gene. The CDR3 reads CASSLGGQGLFF. CDR3 DNA sequence: TGTGCCAGCAGCCTAGGGGGACAGGGGTTATTCTTC. The whole variable domain, remainder taken from reference TRBV7-2 and TRBJ2-1, is GAGVSQSPSNKVTEKGKDVELRCDPISGHTALYWYRQSLGQGLEFLIYFQGNSAPDKSGLPSDRFSAERTGGSVSTLTIQRTQQEDSAVYLCASSLGGQGLFFGPGTRLTVL.

The table lists this clonotype with a few counts. The chain links TRBV18 to TRBJ2-1; no reliable D call. In germline, CDR1 is KGHSH, CDR2 LQKENI. Trimming left V 3 bases short and J 5 bases short, with 11 bases between. The CDR3 is 14 amino acids. CDR3 protein: CASSPPAGDNEQFF. CDR3 sequence (DNA): TGTGCCAGCTCACCCCCGGCTGGAGACAATGAGCAGTTCTTC.

The chain employs TRBV20-1 and TRBJ1-5; 8 nucleotides agree with TRBD1. This CDR3 spans 14 amino acids. The germline V gene has CDR1 DFQATT and CDR2 SNEGSKA (reference sequence). J lost 1 base, V lost 5 bases, and 4 bases had no gene match. The CDR3 coding sequence is TGCAGTGCTGTACGACAGGGGAGCAATCAGCCCCAGCATTTT. Translated: CSAVRQGSNQPQHF.

This clonotype has just a few counts. J is TRBJ2-7 and V is TRBV15; TRBD2 might be the D (6 bases). Germline values: CDR1 LNHNV, CDR2 YYDKDF (reference sequence). The CDR3 is 18 amino acids. V was pared by 3 bases and J by 4 bases, with 25 bases between. The CDR3 spells CATSSDEGDFPYKYEQYV. The CDR3 bases are TGTGCCACCAGCAGTGATGAAGGGGACTTCCCTTATAAGTACGAGCAGTACGTC.

The chain has TRBV12-3 or TRBV12-4 and TRBJ1-3; D is possibly TRBD1 (5 bases). Trimming stripped 5 bases from V and 3 bases from J, with 11 bases between. The length of the CDR3 is 14 residues. As DNA, the CDR3 is TGTGCCAGCAGTCCCGACAGCTATGGAAACACCATATATTTT. Encoded protein: CASSPDSYGNTIYF.

This chain links TRBV9 with TRBJ2-5, with 12 nucleotides matching TRBD2. The CDR3 runs to 16 residues. CDR1 and CDR2 from the germline V gene are SGDLS and YYNGEE. The V segment lost 3 bases and the J segment 3 bases; nucleotides outside the gene matches: 6. The CDR3 is CASSAHGLAGKETQYF. In DNA, the CDR3 is TGTGCCAGCAGCGCTCACGGACTAGCGGGAAAAGAGACCCAGTACTTC.

The chain is built from TRBV28 and TRBJ2-5; TRBD2 is a possible D gene (6 bases). This CDR3 contains 16 residues. The germline V and J ends were trimmed by 6 bases and 9 bases, with 26 bases remaining between them. Germline CDR1 reads MDHEN; CDR2 reads SYDVKM. Here the CDR3 reads CASRTPALTRPGAQYF. For the CDR3, the DNA is TGTGCCAGCAGAACCCCCGCCCTGACTAGACCGGGGGCCCAGTACTTC.

This clonotype was seen a few times. The genes are TRBV19 and TRBJ1-1; D is perhaps TRBD1 (5 bases). The germline CDR1 and CDR2 sequences are LNHDA and SQIVND (reference sequence). V lost 8 bases and J 0 bases, leaving 7 bases between the germline ends. The CDR3 is made up of 12 amino acids. The chain's CDR3 is CASAQVNTEAFF. The CDR3 DNA reads TGTGCCAGTGCACAGGTGAACACTGAAGCTTTCTTT.